This T cell receptor (beta chain) is drawn from a study of T-cell reconstitution after alpha-beta-depleted transplantation in children. The CDR3 sequence is 12 residues long. The V gene's germline CDR1 is LNHDA and CDR2 SQIVND (reference sequence). V was trimmed by 4 bases and J by 3 bases, leaving 6 bases between them. In this sample, this clonotype turned up many times. Unique molecular identifiers were incorporated when the TCRbeta library was constructed. TCRdb re-called the PCR reads through MiXCR, storing one row per CDR3 protein. The sample contains roughly 190,000 distinct CDR3 sequences, roughly 15% of which appear only once.

The receptor comes from a human donor who donated a stem cell graft to a child with acute lymphoblastic leukemia. This chain uses TRBV19 with TRBJ2-5, with D perhaps matching TRBD1 (5 bases). Source: PBMCs from the stem cell graft donor, taken from the stem cell graft. DNA of the CDR3: TGTGCCAGTAGTACCAGGGAAGAGACCCAGTACTTC. It specifies CASSTREETQYF.